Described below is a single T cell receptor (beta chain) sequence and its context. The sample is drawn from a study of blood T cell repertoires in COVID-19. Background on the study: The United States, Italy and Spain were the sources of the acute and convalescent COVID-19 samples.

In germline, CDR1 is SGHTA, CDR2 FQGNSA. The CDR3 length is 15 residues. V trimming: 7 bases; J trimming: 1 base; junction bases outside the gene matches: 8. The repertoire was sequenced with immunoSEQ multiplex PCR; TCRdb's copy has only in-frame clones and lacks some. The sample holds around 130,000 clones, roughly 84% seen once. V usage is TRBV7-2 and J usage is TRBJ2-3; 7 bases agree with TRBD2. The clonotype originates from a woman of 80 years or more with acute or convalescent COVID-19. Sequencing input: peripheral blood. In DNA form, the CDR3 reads TGTGCCAGCACCCCAGGCGGGGGACGCACAGATACGCAGTATTTT. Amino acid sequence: CASTPGGGRTDTQYF.